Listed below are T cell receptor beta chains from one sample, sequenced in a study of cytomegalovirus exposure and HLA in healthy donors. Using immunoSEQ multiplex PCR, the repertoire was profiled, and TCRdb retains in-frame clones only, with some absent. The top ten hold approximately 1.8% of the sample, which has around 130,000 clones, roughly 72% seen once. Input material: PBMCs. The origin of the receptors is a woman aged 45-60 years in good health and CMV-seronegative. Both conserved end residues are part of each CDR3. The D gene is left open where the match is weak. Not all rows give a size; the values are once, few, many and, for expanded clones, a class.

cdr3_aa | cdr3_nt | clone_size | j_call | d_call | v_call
CASSLSRGTGTYGYTF | TGTGCCAGCAGTTTATCTAGGGGGACAGGGACCTATGGCTACACCTTC | . | TRBJ1-2 | TRBD1 | TRBV27
CASSQEADYTGELFF | TGCGCCAGCAGCCAAGAGGCAGATTACACCGGGGAGCTGTTTTTT | . | TRBJ2-2 | . | TRBV4-3
CASSLALDRGEKLFF | TGTGCCAGCAGCTTAGCGTTGGACAGGGGTGAAAAACTGTTTTTT | . | TRBJ1-4 | TRBD1 | TRBV7-9
CASSFVSLMGSTTEAFF | TGTGCCAGCAGCTTTGTATCCCTCATGGGCTCGACCACTGAAGCTTTCTTT | . | TRBJ1-1 | . | TRBV7-9
CASRTGEGETQYF | TGTGCCAGCAGGACAGGGGAAGGGGAGACCCAGTACTTC | . | TRBJ2-5 | TRBD1 | TRBV7-9
CAWSVLAGLDTQYF | TGTGCCTGGAGTGTGTTAGCGGGCCTGGATACGCAGTATTTT | . | TRBJ2-3 | TRBD2 | TRBV30
CATLPRESGNTIYF | TGTGCCACCCTTCCCCGGGAGTCTGGAAACACCATATATTTT | few | TRBJ1-3 | . | TRBV28
CASSPGTSGSRMETQYF | TGTGCCAGCAGCCCCGGTACTAGCGGGAGTAGGATGGAGACCCAGTACTTC | . | TRBJ2-5 | TRBD2 | TRBV5-4
CASSRTSGYNEQFF | TGTGCCAGCAGTCGGACTAGCGGGTACAATGAGCAGTTCTTC | . | TRBJ2-1 | TRBD2 | TRBV7-2
CASSITQGTGNTIYF | TGTGCCAGTAGTATTACTCAGGGAACTGGAAACACCATATATTTT | . | TRBJ1-3 | . | TRBV19
CASRKTGGANTGELFF | TGTGCCAGCAGAAAAACAGGGGGCGCGAACACCGGGGAGCTGTTTTTT | . | TRBJ2-2 | TRBD1 | TRBV7-9
CASSGGWGSDTQYF | TGTGCCAGCAGTGGGGGCTGGGGCTCAGATACGCAGTATTTT | . | TRBJ2-3 | . | TRBV25-1
CASSEPVPGGYSNQPQHF | TGTGCCAGCAGTGAACCGGTACCGGGGGGCTATAGCAATCAGCCCCAGCATTTT | . | TRBJ1-5 | . | TRBV6-1
CASSLNSGRAFTGELFF | TGCGCCAGCAGCTTAAACAGCGGGAGGGCCTTCACCGGGGAGCTGTTTTTT | . | TRBJ2-2 | TRBD2 | TRBV5-1
CAFRSTDDKWYGYTF | TGTGCCTTCAGAAGTACAGATGATAAATGGTATGGCTACACCTTC | . | TRBJ1-2 | . | TRBV30
CASSLPGQGNNEQFF | TGCGCCAGCAGCTTGCCCGGACAGGGCAACAATGAGCAGTTCTTC | . | TRBJ2-1 | TRBD1 | TRBV5-1
CASSPRLDIAGAGELFF | TGTGCCAGCAGCCCACGACTGGACATAGCTGGGGCCGGGGAGCTGTTTTTT | . | TRBJ2-2 | . | TRBV13
CASSVDSYTEAFF | TGTGCCAGCAGTGTTGACAGCTACACTGAAGCTTTCTTT | . | TRBJ1-1 | . | TRBV6-4
CSVSGTGEDNEQFF | TGCAGCGTCTCCGGGACAGGGGAGGACAATGAGCAGTTCTTC | . | TRBJ2-1 | TRBD1 | TRBV29-1
CASSIYPRGRADTQYF | TGTGCCAGTAGTATATATCCCAGGGGTCGCGCAGATACGCAGTATTTT | once | TRBJ2-3 | . | TRBV19
CASSLGAGASYEQYF | TGTGCCAGCAGCCTTGGGGCAGGCGCCAGCTACGAGCAGTACTTC | . | TRBJ2-7 | . | TRBV5-6
CASSRHQSLGELFF | TGTGCCAGCAGCCGACACCAATCCCTTGGGGAGCTGTTTTTT | . | TRBJ2-2 | . | TRBV9
CASMEPTSTDTQYF | TGTGCCAGCATGGAGCCGACTAGCACAGATACGCAGTATTTT | . | TRBJ2-3 | . | TRBV6-5
CASSQEVDSTGEQFF | TGCGCCAGCAGCCAAGAAGTGGACTCCACGGGTGAGCAGTTCTTC | . | TRBJ2-1 | . | TRBV4-1
CAWMASGRETQYF | TGTGCCTGGATGGCTAGCGGGAGAGAGACCCAGTACTTC | once | TRBJ2-5 | TRBD2 | TRBV30
CASSPAGTYEQYF | TGTGCCAGCAGTCCAGCGGGAACCTACGAGCAGTACTTC | . | TRBJ2-7 | TRBD2 | TRBV6-5
CASSTPDRLGTEAFF | TGTGCCAGCAGTACTCCGGACAGGCTTGGCACTGAAGCTTTCTTT | . | TRBJ1-1 | TRBD1 | TRBV28
CASSLGLGTEALF | TGCGCCAGCAGCTTGGGTCTGGGCACTGAAGCTCTCTTT | . | TRBJ1-1 | . | TRBV5-1
CASRTTGTGLYNEQFF | TGTGCCAGCAGGACCACCGGGACAGGCTTATACAATGAGCAGTTCTTC | . | TRBJ2-1 | TRBD1 | TRBV28
CASSYGQVRGYTF | TGTGCCAGCAGTTACGGACAGGTCCGGGGCTACACCTTC | . | TRBJ1-2 | TRBD1 | TRBV6-8
CASSYSYGYTF | TGTGCCAGCAGTTACTCCTATGGCTACACCTTC | . | TRBJ1-2 | . | TRBV28
CASSKGEVTNTGELFF | TGCGCCAGCAGTAAAGGGGAGGTAACGAACACCGGGGAGCTGTTTTTT | . | TRBJ2-2 | . | TRBV5-1
CASSLGQEETQYF | TGCGCCAGCAGCTTGGGACAGGAAGAGACCCAGTACTTC | . | TRBJ2-5 | . | TRBV5-1
CASSLETNRVGNQPQHF | TGTGCCAGCAGCTTAGAAACGAACAGGGTCGGCAATCAGCCCCAGCATTTT | . | TRBJ1-5 | . | TRBV7-2
CASSLGTAFGETQYF | TGTGCCAGCAGCTTGGGGACAGCCTTCGGAGAGACCCAGTACTTC | . | TRBJ2-5 | TRBD1 | TRBV7-2
CASSLVTGGISGANVLTF | TGCGCCAGCAGCTTGGTTACAGGGGGGATCTCGGGGGCCAACGTCCTGACTTTC | few | TRBJ2-6 | TRBD1 | TRBV5-1
CASSLYRDSSGNTIYF | TGTGCCAGCAGCTTATACAGGGATAGCTCTGGAAACACCATATATTTT | . | TRBJ1-3 | . | TRBV5-4
CASSRDRLNGYTF | TGTGCCAGCAGTCGTGACAGGTTAAATGGCTACACCTTC | . | TRBJ1-2 | . | TRBV27
CASSLYPGGGYEQYF | TGTGCCAGCAGCTTGTACCCGGGAGGGGGCTACGAGCAGTACTTC | once | TRBJ2-7 | TRBD2 | TRBV5-5
CASSYRRVRGEQFF | TGTGCCAGCAGTTACCGGCGGGTCCGTGGTGAGCAGTTCTTC | . | TRBJ2-1 | . | TRBV6-5
CASSPRGGASHTGELFF | TGTGCCAGCAGCCCCAGAGGTGGAGCTAGTCACACCGGGGAGCTGTTTTTT | . | TRBJ2-2 | . | TRBV7-9
CASSLEGGLAGGPCTDTQYF | TGTGCCAGCAGCTTAGAGGGCGGACTAGCGGGAGGGCCGTGCACAGATACGCAGTATTTT | few | TRBJ2-3 | TRBD2 | TRBV11-3
CASSLDPSGSPYNEQFF | TGTGCCAGCAGCTTAGACCCTAGCGGGAGCCCTTACAATGAGCAGTTCTTC | . | TRBJ2-1 | TRBD2 | TRBV7-2
CASSAGTGQFEAFF | TGTGCCAGCAGCGCCGGGACAGGGCAATTTGAAGCTTTCTTT | . | TRBJ1-1 | TRBD1 | TRBV6-1
CASSSRVSNQPQHF | TGTGCCAGCAGTTCCCGGGTTAGCAATCAGCCCCAGCATTTT | once | TRBJ1-5 | . | TRBV6-5